This is a list of T cell receptor beta chains from one sample in a study of T cells in Graves' hyperthyroidism and ophthalmopathy. TCRdb recomputed calls from the multiplex PCR reads with MiXCR, one row per CDR3 protein. This sample carries under 400,000 distinct CDR3 sequences, roughly 23% of them seen once, and the ten largest clones take around 45%. The sequenced sample consisted of blood. These receptors all come from a woman aged 45 to 65 with Graves' hyperthyroidism. Both conserved end residues are part of each CDR3. The order of the fields is J gene, D gene, V gene, clone size, CDR3 protein, CDR3 DNA. D genes are given only for firm matches. Only part of the rows carry a size: once, few, many, or a class if the clone is expanded.

J: TRBJ2-5; D: .; V: TRBV6-5; size: many; CDR3: CASSYSVNFETQYF; DNA: TGTGCCAGCAGTTACTCGGTGAACTTCGAGACCCAGTACTTC
J: TRBJ2-1; D: .; V: TRBV5-1; size: many; CDR3: CASSSGGFNEQFF; DNA: TGCGCCAGCAGCTCTGGTGGCTTCAATGAGCAGTTCTTC
J: TRBJ2-3; D: .; V: TRBV18; size: few; CDR3: CASSPQPGGTDTQYF; DNA: TGTGCCAGCTCACCGCAACCGGGCGGGACAGATACGCAGTATTTT
J: TRBJ2-2; D: .; V: TRBV12-3/TRBV12-4; size: many; CDR3: CASSFRAWMGTGELFF; DNA: TGTGCCAGCAGTTTCAGGGCTTGGATGGGAACCGGGGAGCTGTTTTTT
J: TRBJ1-5; D: .; V: TRBV30; size: many; CDR3: CAWRQGNQPQHF; DNA: TGTGCCTGGAGGCAGGGGAATCAGCCCCAGCATTTT
J: TRBJ2-2; D: .; V: TRBV12-3/TRBV12-4; size: many; CDR3: CASSFFSGELFF; DNA: TGTGCCAGCAGTTTCTTCTCCGGGGAGCTGTTTTTT
J: TRBJ2-7; D: TRBD2; V: TRBV24-1; size: many; CDR3: CATSDRGGTYEQYF; DNA: TGTGCCACCAGTGATCGGGGGGGGACCTACGAGCAGTACTTC
J: TRBJ2-7; D: TRBD2; V: TRBV7-9; size: many; CDR3: CASTKAGGSTYEQYF; DNA: TGTGCCAGCACCAAAGCGGGAGGGTCTACCTACGAGCAGTACTTC
J: TRBJ2-1; D: TRBD2; V: TRBV20-1; size: many; CDR3: CSASPTSGNHNEQFF; DNA: TGCAGTGCCAGTCCTACTAGCGGGAATCACAATGAGCAGTTCTTC
J: TRBJ1-1; D: .; V: TRBV6-2/TRBV6-3; size: .; CDR3: CASSDGGGRNTEAFF; DNA: TGTGCCAGCAGTGACGGGGGCGGACGGAACACTGAAGCTTTCTTT
J: TRBJ2-2; D: .; V: TRBV13; size: .; CDR3: CASSRGELNTGELFF; DNA: TGTGCCAGCAGCAGGGGGGAATTGAACACCGGGGAGCTGTTTTTT
J: TRBJ1-5; D: .; V: TRBV6-1; size: .; CDR3: CASRNGQSNQPQHF; DNA: TGTGCCAGCAGAAACGGACAGAGCAATCAGCCCCAGCATTTT
J: TRBJ1-5; D: .; V: TRBV12-3/TRBV12-4; size: .; CDR3: CASSPGIGPQHF; DNA: TGTGCCAGCAGTCCGGGGATAGGGCCCCAGCATTTT
J: TRBJ2-1; D: TRBD2; V: TRBV28; size: .; CDR3: CASTGLAEIGNEQFF; DNA: TGTGCCAGCACCGGACTAGCGGAGATAGGCAATGAGCAGTTCTTC
J: TRBJ1-5; D: .; V: TRBV2; size: .; CDR3: CASKGSHSNQPQHF; DNA: TGTGCCAGCAAAGGGTCTCATAGCAATCAGCCCCAGCATTTT
J: TRBJ1-5; D: .; V: TRBV5-6; size: .; CDR3: CASSLGRTQPQHF; DNA: TGTGCCAGCAGCTTGGGCAGAACTCAGCCCCAGCATTTT
J: TRBJ2-7; D: .; V: TRBV27; size: few; CDR3: CASSFDGSSYEQYF; DNA: TGTGCCAGCAGTTTCGATGGTAGCTCCTACGAGCAGTACTTC
J: TRBJ1-2; D: .; V: TRBV7-3; size: many; CDR3: CASSPTAGPNGYTF; DNA: TGTGCCAGCAGCCCCACGGCAGGACCTAATGGCTACACCTTC
J: TRBJ1-3; D: .; V: TRBV6-1; size: many; CDR3: CASSNRRSSSGNTIYF; DNA: TGTGCCAGCAGTAATCGCCGGAGTTCCTCTGGAAACACCATATATTTT
J: TRBJ1-2; D: TRBD1; V: TRBV30; size: few; CDR3: CAWSRGQGAGGYTF; DNA: TGTGCCTGGAGTCGGGGACAGGGGGCCGGGGGCTACACCTTC
J: TRBJ2-2; D: .; V: TRBV4-1; size: few; CDR3: CASSQGWGGELFF; DNA: TGCGCCAGCAGCCAAGGTTGGGGAGGGGAGCTGTTTTTT
J: TRBJ1-5; D: .; V: TRBV6-2/TRBV6-3; size: many; CDR3: CASSYSIPNQPQHF; DNA: TGTGCCAGCAGTTACAGCATACCCAATCAGCCCCAGCATTTT
J: TRBJ1-5; D: .; V: TRBV6-2/TRBV6-3; size: once; CDR3: CASSDQDTHSNQPQHF; DNA: TGTGCCAGCAGTGACCAAGACACCCATAGCAATCAGCCCCAGCATTTT
J: TRBJ2-5; D: TRBD2; V: TRBV10-3; size: many; CDR3: CAISAGTSTETQYF; DNA: TGTGCCATCAGCGCCGGGACTAGCACGGAGACCCAGTACTTC